The entry below describes one TCR beta chain. This sample is part of a study of cytomegalovirus exposure and HLA in healthy donors. The PCR contained 60 Vbeta and 13 Jbeta primers. Clones were sequenced by immunoSEQ multiplex PCR, and TCRdb holds only the in-frame ones, with some missing. The sample yields over 80,000 clones, roughly four fifths seen once. V shed 3 bases, J shed 7 bases, and the junction held 7 bases outside the gene matches. Germline V CDR1 and CDR2: LGHNA, YSLEER. The CDR3 extends over 15 amino acids. The material sequenced was PBMCs. The rearrangement joins TRBV4-3 to TRBJ1-5; 9 nucleotides line up with TRBD1. This receptor was identified in a man younger than 45 in good health and CMV-seropositive. The CDR3 nucleotides are TGCGCCAGCAGCCAGGCCCGGGACAGGGACCAGCCCCAGCATTTT. The encoded protein is CASSQARDRDQPQHF.